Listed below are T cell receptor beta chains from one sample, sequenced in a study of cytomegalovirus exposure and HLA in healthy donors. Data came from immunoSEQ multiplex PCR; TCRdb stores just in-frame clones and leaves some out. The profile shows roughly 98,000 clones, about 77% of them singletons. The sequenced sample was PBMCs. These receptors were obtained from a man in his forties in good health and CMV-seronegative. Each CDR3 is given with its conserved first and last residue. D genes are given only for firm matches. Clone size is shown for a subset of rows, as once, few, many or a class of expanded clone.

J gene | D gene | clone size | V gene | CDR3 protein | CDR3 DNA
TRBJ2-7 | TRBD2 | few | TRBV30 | CAWSVEAGVGEQYF | TGTGCCTGGAGTGTCGAAGCGGGAGTAGGCGAGCAGTACTTC
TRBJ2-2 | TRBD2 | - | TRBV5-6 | CASSSGLADHGELFF | TGTGCCAGCAGCTCGGGACTAGCGGACCACGGGGAGCTGTTTTTT
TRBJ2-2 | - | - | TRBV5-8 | CASSLGQPGTGELFF | TGTGCCAGCAGCTTAGGGCAACCAGGGACCGGGGAGCTGTTTTTT
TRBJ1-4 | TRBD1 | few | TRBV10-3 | CAISEFRQGAYEKLFF | TGTGCCATCAGTGAGTTCCGACAGGGGGCGTATGAAAAACTGTTTTTT
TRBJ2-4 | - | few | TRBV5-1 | CASSSGGRAVNDIQYF | TGCGCCAGCAGCTCCGGCGGCAGGGCAGTGAATGACATTCAGTACTTC
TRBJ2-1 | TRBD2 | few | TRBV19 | CASSSSGSYNEQFF | TGTGCCAGTAGTTCTAGCGGTTCCTACAATGAGCAGTTCTTC
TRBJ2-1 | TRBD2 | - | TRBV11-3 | CASSLGGTSYNEQFF | TGTGCCAGCAGCTTAGGAGGGACTAGCTACAATGAGCAGTTCTTC
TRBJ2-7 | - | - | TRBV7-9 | CASSKESTSSYEQYF | TGTGCCAGCAGCAAAGAAAGTACGAGCTCCTACGAGCAGTACTTC
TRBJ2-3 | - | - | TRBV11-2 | CASSLNRNTDTQYF | TGTGCCAGCAGCTTAAACAGGAACACAGATACGCAGTATTTT
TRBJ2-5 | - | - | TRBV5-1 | CASSQTTRREETQYF | TGCGCCAGCAGCCAAACGACTCGGAGGGAAGAGACCCAGTACTTC
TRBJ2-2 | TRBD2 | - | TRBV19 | CASSSRASGNTGELFF | TGTGCCAGTAGTAGCCGAGCTAGCGGGAACACCGGGGAGCTGTTTTTT
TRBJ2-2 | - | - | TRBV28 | CASSPPGIVVLGELFF | TGTGCCAGCAGTCCACCCGGTATCGTGGTACTCGGGGAGCTGTTTTTT
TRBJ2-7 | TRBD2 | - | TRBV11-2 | CASSLEGTSVYYEQYF | TGTGCCAGCAGCTTAGAGGGGACTAGCGTATACTACGAGCAGTACTTC
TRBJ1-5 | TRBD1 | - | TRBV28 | CASSFLGQDLNQPQHF | TGTGCCAGCAGTTTCCTCGGACAGGACTTAAATCAGCCCCAGCATTTT
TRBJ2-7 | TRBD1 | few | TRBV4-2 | CASSHAGTGGNYEQYF | TGTGCCAGCAGCCACGCCGGGACAGGGGGCAACTACGAGCAGTACTTC
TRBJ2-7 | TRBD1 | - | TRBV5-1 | CASSVGGDRGLFRYEQYF | TGCGCCAGCAGCGTCGGTGGGGACAGGGGGCTTTTTAGGTACGAGCAGTACTTC
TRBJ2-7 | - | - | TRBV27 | CASSPAPSGAYEQYF | TGTGCCAGCAGTCCCGCGCCCTCCGGAGCATACGAGCAGTACTTC
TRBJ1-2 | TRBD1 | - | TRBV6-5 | CASSINRGNYGYTF | TGTGCCAGCTCCATAAACAGGGGGAACTATGGCTACACCTTC
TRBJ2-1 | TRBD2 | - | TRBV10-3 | CAISERASGRITSYNEQFF | TGTGCCATCAGTGAGAGGGCTAGCGGGAGGATCACCTCCTACAATGAGCAGTTCTTC
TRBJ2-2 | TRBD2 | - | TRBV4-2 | CASSQDASGGAYTGELFF | TGTGCCAGCAGCCAAGATGCTAGCGGGGGGGCATATACCGGGGAGCTGTTTTTT
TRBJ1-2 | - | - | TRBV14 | CASSQEYNYGYTF | TGTGCCAGCAGCCAAGAATATAACTATGGCTACACCTTC
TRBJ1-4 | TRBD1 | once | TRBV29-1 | CSVDTGGAEKLFF | TGCAGCGTCGATACAGGGGGCGCTGAAAAACTGTTTTTT
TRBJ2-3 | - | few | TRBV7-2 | CASSLGPPRSADTQYF | TGTGCCAGCAGCTTAGGCCCCCCACGCAGCGCAGATACGCAGTATTTT
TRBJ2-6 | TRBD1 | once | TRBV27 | CATGRGGPSGANVLTF | TGTGCCACCGGAAGAGGGGGCCCCTCTGGGGCCAACGTCCTGACTTTC
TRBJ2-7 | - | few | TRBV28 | CASSPPRFEQYF | TGTGCCAGCAGTCCGCCTCGGTTCGAGCAGTACTTC
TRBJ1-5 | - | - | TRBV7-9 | CASSLGDSLNQPQHF | TGTGCCAGCAGCTTAGGTGACAGTCTAAATCAGCCCCAGCATTTT
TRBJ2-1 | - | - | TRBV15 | CATSADREDYNEQFF | TGTGCCACCAGCGCCGACAGGGAGGACTACAATGAGCAGTTCTTC
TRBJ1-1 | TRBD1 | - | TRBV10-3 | CAISGGQGRTEAFF | TGTGCCATCAGTGGCGGACAGGGGAGGACTGAAGCTTTCTTT
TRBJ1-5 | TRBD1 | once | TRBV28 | CASSSPGQGNNQPQHF | TGTGCCAGCAGTTCACCGGGACAGGGAAATAATCAGCCCCAGCATTTT
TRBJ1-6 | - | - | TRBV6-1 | CASSDSTAGLPLHF | TGTGCCAGCAGCGATTCGACAGCCGGTTTACCCCTCCACTTT
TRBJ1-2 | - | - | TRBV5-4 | CASSLAGVTYGYTF | TGTGCCAGCAGCTTGGCAGGGGTCACTTATGGCTACACCTTC
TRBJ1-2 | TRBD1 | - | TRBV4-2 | CASRTGVGYTF | TGTGCCAGCCGAACAGGGGTTGGCTACACCTTC
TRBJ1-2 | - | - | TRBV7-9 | CASSLAGLNYGYTF | TGTGCCAGCAGCTTAGCAGGACTGAACTATGGCTACACCTTC
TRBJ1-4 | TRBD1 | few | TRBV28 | CASIGQGNNEKLFF | TGTGCCAGCATTGGACAGGGCAATAATGAAAAACTGTTTTTT
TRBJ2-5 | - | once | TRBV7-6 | CASSSTTEPRQVYF | TGTGCCAGCAGCTCAACGACTGAACCAAGGCAAGTGTACTTC